This T cell receptor (beta chain) was recorded in a study of regulatory T cells in long-lasting Graves disease. Indicated time point: newly diagnosed GD, antithyroid drugs for less than 3 months. PBMC RNA served as the TCR library source. This clonotype was counted only a few times. Through Arm-PCR of CDR3 regions and iRepertoire HTBI primers, TCR beta libraries were built. One entry per CDR3 protein results from TCRdb running MiXCR on the multiplex PCR reads. Here the sample spans 530,000 or so distinct CDR3 sequences, about 16% being singletons. Trimming removed 4 bases at V and 4 bases at J, with 9 bases between. This CDR3 contains 12 residues. Germline V gene lookup returns CDR1 SGHRS and CDR2 YFSETQ. These data were likewise used in another study, on T cells in Graves' hyperthyroidism and ophthalmopathy.

The input for sequencing was peripheral blood mononuclear cells (PBMCs), taken at new diagnosis, from a patient treated with antithyroid drugs. This sequence joins TRBV5-1 and TRBJ2-7, with D unclear. The receptor was isolated from a man younger than 30 with Graves disease. The CDR3 loop is CASSRIGYEQYF. Here the CDR3 DNA reads TGCGCCAGCAGCCGGATAGGGTACGAGCAGTACTTC.